This is a list of T cell receptor beta chains from one sample in a study of blood T cell repertoires in COVID-19. TCRdb's copy holds only in-frame clones and misses some; the assay was immunoSEQ multiplex PCR. The data contain 100,000 to 150,000 clones, nearly 70% of them singletons. Sample: peripheral blood. The receptor source for this set is a woman aged 70 to 79 with acute or convalescent COVID-19. Each CDR3 is given with its conserved first and last residue. The D gene is left open where the match is weak. Expanded clones are given a class, and other clones once, few, many or no size at all.

j_gene	d_gene	v_gene	abundance	CDR3aa	CDR3nt
TRBJ1-2	.	TRBV12-3/TRBV12-4	.	CASSLSGLGYTF	TGTGCCAGCAGTCTTTCAGGGTTAGGTTACACCTTC
TRBJ2-2	TRBD1	TRBV7-2	many	CASSSDRGSGELFF	TGTGCCAGCAGCTCAGACAGGGGGTCCGGGGAGCTGTTTTTT
TRBJ1-2	.	TRBV6-5	.	CASSSDNYGYTF	TGTGCCAGCAGTTCAGATAACTATGGCTACACCTTC
TRBJ2-1	TRBD1	TRBV18	.	CASSPAGGNEQFF	TGTGCCAGCTCACCAGCAGGGGGCAATGAGCAGTTCTTC
TRBJ1-2	.	TRBV9	.	CASSPSGGNYGYTF	TGTGCCAGCAGCCCGTCGGGAGGGAACTATGGCTACACCTTC
TRBJ2-7	.	TRBV19	.	CASSIDGRVSYEQYF	TGTGCCAGTAGTATTGACGGGAGAGTGTCCTACGAGCAGTACTTC
TRBJ1-1	.	TRBV29-1	few	CSVYMNTEAFF	TGCAGCGTTTATATGAACACTGAAGCTTTCTTT
TRBJ2-3	TRBD1	TRBV29-1	.	CSAGTARDTQYF	TGCAGCGCCGGGACAGCCCGAGATACGCAGTATTTT
TRBJ1-5	.	TRBV7-2	.	CASSPGQRNQPQHF	TGTGCCAGCAGCCCTGGACAGAGGAATCAGCCCCAGCATTTT
TRBJ2-7	TRBD2	TRBV5-5	many	CASSQEGLAVLYEQYF	TGTGCCAGCAGCCAGGAGGGACTAGCGGTACTCTACGAGCAGTACTTC
TRBJ2-3	.	TRBV5-1	.	CASSPMTDTQYF	TGCGCCAGCAGCCCAATGACAGATACGCAGTATTTT
TRBJ1-1	.	TRBV5-1	once	CASTPDSANTEAFF	TGCGCCAGCACCCCCGACAGCGCGAACACTGAAGCTTTCTTT
TRBJ2-1	TRBD1	TRBV6-5	.	CASKRQGGAYEQFF	TGTGCCAGCAAGCGACAGGGTGGAGCGTATGAGCAGTTCTTC